These 13 T cell receptor beta chains were all obtained from the same sample, sequenced in a study of T cell repertoires in cytomegalovirus infection. TCRdb reprocessed the reads with MiXCR, giving one entry per CDR3 protein. The sample has under 200,000 distinct CDR3 sequences, approximately 21% seen once. These receptors' targets are unknown. The material sequenced was CD8+ T cells from cultured PBMCs, taken from culture after CMV antigen stimulation. These receptors were collected from a human donor in good health (CMV status not recorded). Some clones in this sample may be carry-over from other donors' samples.

This clonotype occurred a few times. The V call is TRBV7-3, the J call TRBJ2-3; 15 positions agree with TRBD2. The CDR3 runs 18 residues. The junction had 5 bases not matched to a gene; V was cut back by 4 bases and J by 0 bases. CDR1 and CDR2 from the germline V gene are SGHTA and FQGTGA. Here the CDR3 DNA reads TGTGCCAGCAGCTCGGGGACTAGCGGGGGGAAGAGCACAGATACGCAGTATTTT. Translation gives CASSSGTSGGKSTDTQYF.

The CDR3 nucleotides read TGTGCCAGCAGCCCCCCTAACACCGGTTACACTGAAGCTTTCTTT. This sequence encodes CASSPPNTGYTEAFF. This sequence joins TRBV7-9 and TRBJ1-1; D not certain. The CDR3 has 15 residues. Germline CDR1 reads SEHNR; CDR2 reads FQNEAQ (reference sequence). V lost 5 bases and J 3 bases, leaving 16 bases between the germline ends.

The chain uses TRBV10-3 and TRBJ2-1; D unresolved. CDR1 and CDR2 (germline): ENHRY, SYGVKD. Trimming left V 0 bases short and J 8 bases short, with 8 bases between. The CDR3 spans 13 residues. The CDR3 region is CAISESFRDEQFF. In DNA, the CDR3 is TGTGCCATCAGTGAGTCGTTTCGCGATGAGCAGTTCTTC.

The rearrangement links TRBV4-1 to TRBJ1-1; possibly TRBD1 for D (5 bases). The ends were cut back, 0 bases at V and 6 bases at J, with 8 bases in the middle. This CDR3 spans 13 amino acids. CDR1 and CDR2 (germline): MGHRA, YSYEKL. In nucleotides, the CDR3 is TGCGCCAGCAGCCAAGATTGGGGCCCTGAAGCTTTCTTT. It encodes CASSQDWGPEAFF.

This clonotype was seen a handful of times. The genes are TRBV30 and TRBJ1-1; D may be TRBD1 (6 bases). The CDR3 is made up of 15 amino acids. Germline-derived CDR1 and CDR2 are GTSNPN and SVGIG (reference sequence). The germline V and J ends were trimmed by 3 bases and 1 base, with 15 bases remaining between them. CDR3 coding DNA: TGTGCCTGGAGATATCGACAGGAGAGGAACACTGAAGCTTTCTTT. This sequence encodes CAWRYRQERNTEAFF.

The V call is TRBV7-9, the J call TRBJ2-3; D perhaps matches TRBD1 (5 bases). From germline, CDR1 is SEHNR and CDR2 FQNEAQ (reference sequence). Trimming stripped 4 bases from V and 6 bases from J, with 29 bases between. The CDR3 is 19 residues long. The CDR3 loop reads CASSSPEIPSAGLKDTQYF. The CDR3 DNA is TGTGCCAGCAGCTCGCCCGAAATCCCTTCCGCAGGGCTTAAGGATACGCAGTATTTT.

This clonotype has just a few counts. The V and J genes are TRBV10-3 and TRBJ2-7, with 9 bases aligning to TRBD2. The CDR3 is 16 amino acids. Trimming took 0 bases from V and 0 from J; bases not matched to a gene: 3. The germline CDR1 and CDR2 sequences are ENHRY and SYGVKD. CDR3 sequence (DNA): TGTGCCATCAGTGAGTCGAGCGGGGGGTACTCCTACGAGCAGTACTTC. Translated, it gives CAISESSGGYSYEQYF.

This clonotype has only a few counts. The rearrangement links TRBV7-9 to TRBJ1-5; D is unresolved. Germline CDR1 and CDR2: SEHNR and FQNEAQ (reference sequence). Trimming took 5 bases from V and 3 from J, leaving 5 bases between them. This CDR3 has 12 residues. CDR3 residues: CASSLYNQPQHF. DNA of the CDR3: TGTGCCAGCAGCCTGTACAATCAGCCCCAGCATTTT.

The table lists this clonotype with a few counts. The chain links TRBV7-6 to TRBJ2-1; 9 bases map to TRBD2. This CDR3 is built from 14 residues. Germline-derived CDR1 and CDR2 are SGHVS and FNYEAQ. The V segment lost 1 base and the J segment 6 bases; nucleotides outside the gene matches: 1. The CDR3 sequence is CASSLGTSVNEQFF. In DNA, the CDR3 is TGTGCCAGCAGCTTAGGGACTAGCGTCAATGAGCAGTTCTTC.

This clonotype was counted a few times. This chain connects TRBV6-5 to TRBJ2-5; 11 positions match TRBD2. V lost 5 bases and J lost 5; bases outside the gene matches: 10. This CDR3 comprises 16 residues. Germline lookup yields CDR1 MNHEY and CDR2 SVGAGI. The CDR3 region is CASSPNSGGGWETQYF. The CDR3 DNA follows: TGTGCCAGCAGTCCTAATAGCGGGGGGGGATGGGAGACCCAGTACTTC.

This clonotype came up once. The chain employs TRBV2 and TRBJ1-2, with no clear D. Per germline, CDR1 SNHLY and CDR2 FYNNEI. CDR3 length: 11 residues. Trimming shortened V by 2 bases and J by 7 bases, and 5 bases separated the two germline ends. CDR3 region: CASSERVGYTF. The CDR3 DNA is TGTGCCAGCAGTGAAAGGGTTGGCTACACCTTC.

The chain is built from TRBV6-6 and TRBJ1-1; TRBD1 aligns across 8 bases. With V trimmed by 5 bases and J by 5 bases, 10 bases remained unmatched. Germline-derived CDR1 and CDR2 are MNHNY and SVGAGI (reference sequence). The CDR3 runs 15 residues. CDR3 sequence reads: CASSQSTGVGTEAFF. The CDR3 bases are TGTGCCAGCAGTCAGTCGACAGGGGTCGGGACTGAAGCTTTCTTT.

This sequence joins TRBV28 and TRBJ2-5, with no clear D. The CDR3 loop spans 16 amino acids. With 2 bases removed from V and 0 bases from J, the gap between germline ends came to 13 bases. Germline V gene lookup returns CDR1 MDHEN and CDR2 SYDVKM. CDR3 sequence reads: CASSLETKLYQETQYF. CDR3 nucleotide sequence: TGTGCCAGCAGTTTAGAGACCAAGCTGTACCAAGAGACCCAGTACTTC.